This T cell receptor beta chain was sequenced during a study of control samples from healthy donors and cancer patients. TCRdb's table, derived via immunoSEQ multiplex PCR, lists solely in-frame clones and lacks some. Of approximately 150,000 clones listed, roughly 89% are singletons. Per germline, CDR1 LGHNA and CDR2 YNFKEQ. Trimming took 0 bases from V and 6 from J; bases not matched to a gene: 14. The CDR3 is 19 residues long. The gene calls are TRBV4-2 and TRBJ2-1; 10 bases line up with TRBD2. Sequencing input: PBMCs. The clonotype comes from a man aged 50-60 years with head and neck cancer. As DNA, the CDR3 is TGTGCCAGCAGCCAAGAGTCCCAAAAGAGCGGGAGGGCCATCAATGAGCAGTTCTTC. Amino acid sequence: CASSQESQKSGRAINEQFF.